These T cell receptor beta chains were read from a single sample in a study of OX40 agonist ivuxolimab in advanced cancers. The protocol was immunoSEQ multiplex PCR, while the TCRdb copy is restricted to in-frame clones and leaves out a portion. The data show around 40,000 clones, over 65% seen once. The material sequenced was CD4+ or CD8+ T cells sorted from blood, taken in a trial of the OX40 agonist ivuxolimab. These receptors were obtained from an adult with an advanced solid tumor such as melanoma, head and neck, liver or kidney cancer. Each CDR3 is given with its conserved first and last residue. A D gene is named only where the DNA matches it firmly. Size is omitted from some rows. Given values are once, few, many or a class for expanded clones.

>NA|TRBJ2-5|TRBD2|TRBV14
TGTGCCAGCCGGCCATCCGGGCGGGGGGGGAGAGAGACCCAGTACTTC
CASRPSGRGGRETQYF
>NA|TRBJ1-5|TRBD1|TRBV23-1
TGCGCCAGCACTCGTTCACAGGGGAAAGGGGGCAATCAGCCCCAGCATTTT
CASTRSQGKGGNQPQHF
>NA|TRBJ2-7|NA|TRBV11-2
TGTGCCAGCAGCTTAGGCGGCTCATACTCCTACGAGCAGTACTTC
CASSLGGSYSYEQYF
>NA|TRBJ1-2|NA|TRBV5-1
TGCGCCAGCAGCTTGGACGGTGGCTACACCTTC
CASSLDGGYTF
>NA|TRBJ1-2|NA|TRBV5-6
TGTGCCAGCAGCTTGGCAGGGGCCAACTATGGCTACACCTTC
CASSLAGANYGYTF
>once|TRBJ2-3|TRBD2|TRBV7-8
TGTGCCAGCAGCTTACTAGCGGGGGGGCCAACAGATACGCAGTATTTT
CASSLLAGGPTDTQYF
>NA|TRBJ2-1|TRBD2|TRBV4-2
TGTGCCAGCAGTGGGTGGGACGGGGGGAAATACAATGAGCAGTTCTTC
CASSGWDGGKYNEQFF
>NA|TRBJ1-2|NA|TRBV5-5
TGTGCCAGCAGCTCATACCGGGATTCCTATGGCTACACCTTC
CASSSYRDSYGYTF
>hyperexpanded|TRBJ1-2|NA|TRBV5-1
TGCGCCAGCAGCTGGGAGAGCGGGAGGACAAACTATGGCTACACCTTC
CASSWESGRTNYGYTF
>NA|TRBJ1-2|NA|TRBV9
TGTGCCAGCAGCGTAGAGGCGGGACCCGGAGGCTATGGCTACACCTTC
CASSVEAGPGGYGYTF
>NA|TRBJ1-2|NA|TRBV2
TGTGCCAGCAGTGAAGCGCTAGGGGGTGGCTATGGCTACACCTTC
CASSEALGGGYGYTF
>NA|TRBJ2-7|TRBD1|TRBV28
TGTGCCAGCAGTTTAGAGGGACAGACGACAGACGAGCAGTACTTC
CASSLEGQTTDEQYF
>few|TRBJ1-1|TRBD1|TRBV6-1
TGTGCCAGCAGTGGACGGGACAGGGCTGAAGCTTTCTTT
CASSGRDRAEAFF